This record concerns one T cell receptor beta chain sequence. No antigen is known for it. The entry originates in a study of CD8+ T cells in alopecia areata. Overall study: Patients received oral tofacitinib, 5 to 10 mg twice daily, for moderate-to-severe alopecia areata. Severity in treated patients was scored by percentage of scalp area affected. Notes on the study in general: In lesional scalp, particularly from alopecia totalis/universalis, clonality was higher than in normal scalp. Many of the expanded lesional clones endured in scalp and blood while on tofacitinib.

Germline CDR1 SGHNT, CDR2 YYREEE (reference sequence). This CDR3 contains 13 residues. The junction had 11 bases not matched to a gene; V was cut back by 3 bases and J by 15 bases. Treatment described: oral pan-JAK inhibitor, 5-10 mg twice daily. Extracted RNA was reverse transcribed into cDNA, the sequencing template. TCRdb keeps only in-frame clones here, not all; method: immunoSEQ multiplex PCR. Among about 300,000 clones listed, roughly 50% were seen once. The V and J genes are TRBV5-4 and TRBJ2-4; 8 bases are shared with TRBD1. The sample was CD4+ T cells sorted from blood, taken at week 24, from a patient treated with tofacitinib. The source of this sequence is a human donor with alopecia areata. DNA of the CDR3: TGTGCCAGCAGCTCGACAGGGGACGGCGGCCGGTACTTC. This codes for CASSSTGDGGRYF.